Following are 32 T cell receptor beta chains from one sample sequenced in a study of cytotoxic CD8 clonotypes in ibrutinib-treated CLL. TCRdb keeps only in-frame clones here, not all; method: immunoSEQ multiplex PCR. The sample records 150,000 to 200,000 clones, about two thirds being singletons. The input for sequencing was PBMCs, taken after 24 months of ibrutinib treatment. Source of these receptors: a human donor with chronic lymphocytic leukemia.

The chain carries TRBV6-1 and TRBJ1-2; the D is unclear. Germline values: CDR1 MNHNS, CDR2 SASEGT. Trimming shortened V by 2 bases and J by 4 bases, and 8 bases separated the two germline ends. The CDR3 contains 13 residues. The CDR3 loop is CASSEPGFYGYTF. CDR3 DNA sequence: TGTGCCAGCAGTGAACCGGGATTCTATGGCTACACCTTC.

The CDR3 spells CASSVWAEGAPDTQYF. The CDR3 DNA reads as TGTGCCAGCAGCGTATGGGCCGAGGGGGCCCCAGATACGCAGTATTTT. The genes are TRBV9 and TRBJ2-3; 7 nucleotides align to TRBD1. The trim removed 1 base at V and 4 bases at J, leaving 9 bases unmatched. The CDR3 contains 16 residues. The V gene's germline CDR1 is SGDLS and CDR2 YYNGEE.

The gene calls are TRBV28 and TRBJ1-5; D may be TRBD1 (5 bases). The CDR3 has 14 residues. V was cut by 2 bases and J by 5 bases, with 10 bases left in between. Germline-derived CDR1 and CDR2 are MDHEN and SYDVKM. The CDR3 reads CASSLQGPDQPQHF. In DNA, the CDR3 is TGTGCCAGCAGTTTACAGGGCCCAGATCAGCCCCAGCATTTT. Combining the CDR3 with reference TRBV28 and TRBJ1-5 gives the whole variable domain DVKVTQSSRYLVKRTGEKVFLECVQDMDHENMFWYRQDPGLGLRLIYFSYDVKMKEKGDIPEGYSVSREKKERFSLILESASTNQTSMYLCASSLQGPDQPQHFGDGTRLSIL.

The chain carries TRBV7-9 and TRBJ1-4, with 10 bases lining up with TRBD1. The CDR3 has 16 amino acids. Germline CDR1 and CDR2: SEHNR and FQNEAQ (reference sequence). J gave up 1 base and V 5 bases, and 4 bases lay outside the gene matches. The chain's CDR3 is CASSRDRGGTNEKLFF. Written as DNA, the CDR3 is TGTGCCAGCAGCAGGGACAGGGGCGGAACTAATGAAAAACTGTTTTTT.

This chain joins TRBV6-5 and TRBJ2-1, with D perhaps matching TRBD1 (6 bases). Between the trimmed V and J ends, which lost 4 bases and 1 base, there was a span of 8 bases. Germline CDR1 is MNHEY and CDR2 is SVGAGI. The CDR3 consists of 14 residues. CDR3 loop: CASSSTGSYNEQFF. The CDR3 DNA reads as TGTGCCAGCAGTTCCACAGGGTCCTACAATGAGCAGTTCTTC.

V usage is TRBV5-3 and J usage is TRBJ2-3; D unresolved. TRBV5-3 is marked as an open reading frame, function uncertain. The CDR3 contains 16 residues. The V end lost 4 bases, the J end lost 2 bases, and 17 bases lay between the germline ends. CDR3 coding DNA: TGTGCCAGAAGCCGCTTCTACAAGATGCCCACAGATACGCAGTATTTT. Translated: CARSRFYKMPTDTQYF.

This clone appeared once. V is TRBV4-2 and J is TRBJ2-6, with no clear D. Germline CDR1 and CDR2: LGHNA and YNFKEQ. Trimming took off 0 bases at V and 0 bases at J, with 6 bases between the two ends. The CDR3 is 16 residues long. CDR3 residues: CASSQEAFSGANVLTF. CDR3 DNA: TGTGCCAGCAGCCAAGAGGCTTTCTCTGGGGCCAACGTCCTGACTTTC.

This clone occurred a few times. CDR3 nucleotides: TGTGCCAGCATCGACAGGTCTAACTATGGCTACACCTTC. Its protein is CASIDRSNYGYTF. J is TRBJ1-2 and V is TRBV2, with a possible D match to TRBD1 (6 bases). CDR1 is SNHLY and CDR2 is FYNNEI in the germline V gene. The V gene lost 7 bases and the J gene lost 0 bases, with 9 bases spanning the gap. The CDR3 consists of 13 residues.

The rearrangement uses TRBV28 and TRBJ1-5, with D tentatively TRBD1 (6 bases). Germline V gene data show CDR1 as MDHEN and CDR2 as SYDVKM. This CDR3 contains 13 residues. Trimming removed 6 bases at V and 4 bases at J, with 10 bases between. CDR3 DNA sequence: TGTGCCAGCAGGATCAGGGGTAATCAGCCCCAGCATTTT. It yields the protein CASRIRGNQPQHF. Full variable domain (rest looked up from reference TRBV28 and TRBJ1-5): DVKVTQSSRYLVKRTGEKVFLECVQDMDHENMFWYRQDPGLGLRLIYFSYDVKMKEKGDIPEGYSVSREKKERFSLILESASTNQTSMYLCASRIRGNQPQHFGDGTRLSIL.

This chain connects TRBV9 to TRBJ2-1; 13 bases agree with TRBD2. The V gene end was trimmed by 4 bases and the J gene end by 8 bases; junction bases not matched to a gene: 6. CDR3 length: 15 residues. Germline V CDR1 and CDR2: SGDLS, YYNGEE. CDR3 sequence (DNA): TGTGCCAGCAGCACTAGCGGGAGGGTTCTAGATGAGCAGTTCTTC. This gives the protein CASSTSGRVLDEQFF.

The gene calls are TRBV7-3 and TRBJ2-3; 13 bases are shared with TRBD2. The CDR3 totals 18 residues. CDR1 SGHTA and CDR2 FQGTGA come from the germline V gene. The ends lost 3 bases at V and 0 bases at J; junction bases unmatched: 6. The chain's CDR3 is CASSLGLAGRTSTDTQYF. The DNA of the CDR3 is TGTGCCAGCAGCTTGGGACTAGCGGGACGCACAAGCACAGATACGCAGTATTTT.

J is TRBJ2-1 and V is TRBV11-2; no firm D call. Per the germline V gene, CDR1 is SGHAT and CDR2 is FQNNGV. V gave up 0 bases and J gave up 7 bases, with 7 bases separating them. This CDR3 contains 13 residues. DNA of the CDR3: TGTGCCAGCAGCTTAGAGACGAGGAATGAGCAGTTCTTC. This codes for CASSLETRNEQFF.

The CDR3 nucleotides read TGTGCCAGCAGTTTAGGGCGGAACACCTACGAGCAGTACTTC. Protein: CASSLGRNTYEQYF. V is TRBV27 and J is TRBJ2-7, with D uncertain. Trimming removed 2 bases from V and 2 bases from J, with 10 bases in between. The CDR3 has 14 residues. Germline lookup yields CDR1 MNHEY and CDR2 SMNVEV (reference sequence).

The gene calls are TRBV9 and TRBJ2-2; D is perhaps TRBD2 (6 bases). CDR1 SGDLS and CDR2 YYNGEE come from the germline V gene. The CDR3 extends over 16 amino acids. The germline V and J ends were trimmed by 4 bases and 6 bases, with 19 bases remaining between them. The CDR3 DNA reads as TGTGCCAGCAGCCTGGGGCTAGCGTTAAGTCCCGGGGAGCTGTTTTTT. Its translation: CASSLGLALSPGELFF.

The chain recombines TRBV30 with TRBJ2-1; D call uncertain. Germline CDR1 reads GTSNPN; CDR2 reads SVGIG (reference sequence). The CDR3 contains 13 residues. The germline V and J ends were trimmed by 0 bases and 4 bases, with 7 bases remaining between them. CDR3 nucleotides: TGTGCCTGGAGTGTCGGGCTGTACAATGAGCAGTTCTTC. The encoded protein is CAWSVGLYNEQFF.

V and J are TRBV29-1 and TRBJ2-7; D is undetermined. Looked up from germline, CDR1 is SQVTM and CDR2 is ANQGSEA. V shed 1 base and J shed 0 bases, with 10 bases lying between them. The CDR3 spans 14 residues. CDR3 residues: CSVEGWQNSYEQYF. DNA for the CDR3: TGCAGCGTTGAAGGGTGGCAGAACTCCTACGAGCAGTACTTC.

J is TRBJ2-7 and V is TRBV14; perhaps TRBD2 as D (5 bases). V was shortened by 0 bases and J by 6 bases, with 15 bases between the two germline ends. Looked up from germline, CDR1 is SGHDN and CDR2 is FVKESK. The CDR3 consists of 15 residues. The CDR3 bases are TGTGCCAGCAGCCAAGATCGACTATCGGGTTTCGAGCAGTACTTC. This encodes CASSQDRLSGFEQYF.

CDR3 region: CASTSPRIYYEQYF. DNA for the CDR3: TGTGCCAGCACCTCACCCCGAATTTACTACGAGCAGTACTTC. This chain links TRBV6-5 with TRBJ2-7, with D unresolved. V was clipped by 7 bases and J by 3 bases, with 16 bases between them. Germline V lookup: CDR1 MNHEY, CDR2 SVGAGI. The CDR3 spans 14 residues.

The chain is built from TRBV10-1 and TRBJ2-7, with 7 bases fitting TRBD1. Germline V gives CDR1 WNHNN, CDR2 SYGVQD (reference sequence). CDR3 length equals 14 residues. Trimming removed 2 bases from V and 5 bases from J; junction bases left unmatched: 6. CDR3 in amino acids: CASSERTGAHEQYF. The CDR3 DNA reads TGCGCCAGCAGTGAGCGGACAGGAGCGCACGAGCAGTACTTC.

The CDR3 DNA sequence: TGTGCCATCAGAGAACTAGGTGGGTACAATGAGCAGTTCTTC. Its translation: CAIRELGGYNEQFF. V gene TRBV10-3 combines with J gene TRBJ2-1, with D maybe TRBD2 (5 bases). V was shortened by 6 bases and J by 4 bases, with 13 bases between the two germline ends. The CDR3 has 14 residues. Germline-derived CDR1 and CDR2 are ENHRY and SYGVKD.

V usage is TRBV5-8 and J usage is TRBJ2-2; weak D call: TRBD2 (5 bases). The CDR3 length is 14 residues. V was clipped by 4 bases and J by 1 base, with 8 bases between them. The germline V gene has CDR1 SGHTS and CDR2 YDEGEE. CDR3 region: CASSPAGNTGELFF. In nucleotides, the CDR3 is TGTGCCAGCAGCCCCGCGGGGAACACCGGGGAGCTGTTTTTT.

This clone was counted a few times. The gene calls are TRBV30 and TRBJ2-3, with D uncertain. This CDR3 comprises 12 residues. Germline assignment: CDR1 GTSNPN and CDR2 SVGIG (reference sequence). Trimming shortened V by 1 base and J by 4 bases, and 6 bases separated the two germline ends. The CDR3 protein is CAWSDTPDTQYF. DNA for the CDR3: TGTGCCTGGAGTGACACTCCAGATACGCAGTATTTT.

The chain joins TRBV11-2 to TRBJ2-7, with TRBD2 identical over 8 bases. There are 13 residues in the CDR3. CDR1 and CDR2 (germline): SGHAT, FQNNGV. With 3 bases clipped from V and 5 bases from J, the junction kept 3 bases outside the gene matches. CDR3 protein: CASSLGTSHEQYF. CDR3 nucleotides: TGTGCCAGCAGCTTGGGGACTAGTCACGAGCAGTACTTC.

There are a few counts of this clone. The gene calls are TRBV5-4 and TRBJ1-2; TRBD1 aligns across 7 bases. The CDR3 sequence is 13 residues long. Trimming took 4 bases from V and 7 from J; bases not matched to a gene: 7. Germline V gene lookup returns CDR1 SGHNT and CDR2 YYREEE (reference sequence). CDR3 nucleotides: TGTGCCAGCAGCCCGCCAGGGGGATTTGGCTACACCTTC. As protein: CASSPPGGFGYTF.

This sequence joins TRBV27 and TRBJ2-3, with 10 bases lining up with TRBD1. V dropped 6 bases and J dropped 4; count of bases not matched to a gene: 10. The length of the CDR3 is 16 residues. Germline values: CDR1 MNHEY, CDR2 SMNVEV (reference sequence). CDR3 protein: CASSSNRDRGPDTQYF. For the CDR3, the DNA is TGTGCCAGCAGCTCAAACCGGGACAGGGGACCAGATACGCAGTATTTT.

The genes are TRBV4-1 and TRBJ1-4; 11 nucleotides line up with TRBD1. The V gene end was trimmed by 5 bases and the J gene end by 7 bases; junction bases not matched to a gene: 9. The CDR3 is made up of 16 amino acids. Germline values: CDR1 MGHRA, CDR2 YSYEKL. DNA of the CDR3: TGCGCCAGCAGCTCCGGACAGGGGGCCGTGGGTGAAAAACTGTTTTTT. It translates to CASSSGQGAVGEKLFF.

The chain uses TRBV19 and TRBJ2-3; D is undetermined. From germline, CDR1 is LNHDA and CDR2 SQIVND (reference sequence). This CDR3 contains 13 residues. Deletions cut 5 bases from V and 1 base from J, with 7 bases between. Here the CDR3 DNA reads TGTGCCAGTAGTTTTTACGGCACAGATACGCAGTATTTT. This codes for CASSFYGTDTQYF.

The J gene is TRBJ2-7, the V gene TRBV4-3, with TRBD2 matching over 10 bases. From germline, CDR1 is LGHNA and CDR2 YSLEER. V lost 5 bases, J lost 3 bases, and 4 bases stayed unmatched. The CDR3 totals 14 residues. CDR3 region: CASSEGTSDYEQYF. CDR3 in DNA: TGCGCCAGCAGCGAAGGGACTAGCGACTACGAGCAGTACTTC.

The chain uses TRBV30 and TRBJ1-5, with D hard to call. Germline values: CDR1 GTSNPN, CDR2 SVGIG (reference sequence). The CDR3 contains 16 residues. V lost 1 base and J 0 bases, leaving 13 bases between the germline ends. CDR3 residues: CAWSAGTAHSNQPQHF. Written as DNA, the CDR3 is TGTGCCTGGAGTGCCGGCACGGCTCATAGCAATCAGCCCCAGCATTTT.

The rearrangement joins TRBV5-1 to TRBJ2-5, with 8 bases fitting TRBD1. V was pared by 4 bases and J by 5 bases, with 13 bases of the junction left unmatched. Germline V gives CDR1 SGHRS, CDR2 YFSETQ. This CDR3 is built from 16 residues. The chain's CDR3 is CASSAIPGQEAETQYF. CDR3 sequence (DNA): TGCGCCAGCAGCGCGATTCCGGGACAGGAGGCGGAGACCCAGTACTTC. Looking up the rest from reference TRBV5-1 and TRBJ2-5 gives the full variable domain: KAGVTQTPRYLIKTRGQQVTLSCSPISGHRSVSWYQQTPGQGLQFLFEYFSETQRNKGNFPGRFSGRQFSNSRSEMNVSTLELGDSALYLCASSAIPGQEAETQYFGPGTRLLVL.

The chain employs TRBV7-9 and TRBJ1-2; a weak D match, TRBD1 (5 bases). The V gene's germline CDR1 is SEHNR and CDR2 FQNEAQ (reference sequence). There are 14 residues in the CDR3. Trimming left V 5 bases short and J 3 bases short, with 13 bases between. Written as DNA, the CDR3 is TGTGCCAGCAGCCACAATCAGGGATACTATGGCTACACCTTC. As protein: CASSHNQGYYGYTF.

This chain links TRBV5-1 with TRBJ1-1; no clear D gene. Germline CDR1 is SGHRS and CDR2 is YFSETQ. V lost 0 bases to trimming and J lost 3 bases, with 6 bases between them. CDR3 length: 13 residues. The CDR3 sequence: CASSLGQYTEAFF. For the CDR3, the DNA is TGCGCCAGCAGCTTGGGGCAGTACACTGAAGCTTTCTTT.